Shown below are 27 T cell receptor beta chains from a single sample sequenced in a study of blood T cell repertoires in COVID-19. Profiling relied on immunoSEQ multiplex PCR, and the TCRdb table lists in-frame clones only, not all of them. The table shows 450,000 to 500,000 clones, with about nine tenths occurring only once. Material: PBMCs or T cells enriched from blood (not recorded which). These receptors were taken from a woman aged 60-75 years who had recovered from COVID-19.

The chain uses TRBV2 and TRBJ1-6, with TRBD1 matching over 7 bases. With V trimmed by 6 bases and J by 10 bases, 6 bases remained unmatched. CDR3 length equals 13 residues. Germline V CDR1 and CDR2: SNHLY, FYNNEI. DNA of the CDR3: TGTGCCAGCAGGCAGGCAGGGGGATCACCCCTCCACTTT. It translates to CASRQAGGSPLHF.

Written as DNA, the CDR3 is TGTGCCATCAGTGGGCAGTCTAATTCACCCCTCCACTTT. This sequence encodes CAISGQSNSPLHF. V gene TRBV10-3 combines with J gene TRBJ1-6; D is uncertain. Germline V gene lookup returns CDR1 ENHRY and CDR2 SYGVKD. The CDR3 totals 13 residues. The V end was cut by 4 bases, the J end by 6 bases, with 7 bases between.

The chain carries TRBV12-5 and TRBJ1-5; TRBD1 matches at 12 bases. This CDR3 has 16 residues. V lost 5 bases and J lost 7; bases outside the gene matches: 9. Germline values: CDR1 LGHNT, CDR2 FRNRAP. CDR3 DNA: TGTGCTAGTGGTACCCCGGGACAGGGGGCATGGCAGCCCCAGCATTTT. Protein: CASGTPGQGAWQPQHF.

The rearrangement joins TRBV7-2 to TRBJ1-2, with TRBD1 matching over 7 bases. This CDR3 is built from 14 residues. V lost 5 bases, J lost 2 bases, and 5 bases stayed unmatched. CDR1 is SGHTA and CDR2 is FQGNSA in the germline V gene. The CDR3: CASSPRQGNYGYTF. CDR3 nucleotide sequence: TGTGCCAGCAGCCCCCGACAGGGAAACTATGGCTACACCTTC.

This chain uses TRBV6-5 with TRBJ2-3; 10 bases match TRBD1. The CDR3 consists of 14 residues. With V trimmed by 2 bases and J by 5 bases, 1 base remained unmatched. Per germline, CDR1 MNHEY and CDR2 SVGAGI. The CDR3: CASSYRDRGDTQYF. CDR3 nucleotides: TGTGCCAGCAGTTACCGGGACAGGGGAGATACGCAGTATTTT.

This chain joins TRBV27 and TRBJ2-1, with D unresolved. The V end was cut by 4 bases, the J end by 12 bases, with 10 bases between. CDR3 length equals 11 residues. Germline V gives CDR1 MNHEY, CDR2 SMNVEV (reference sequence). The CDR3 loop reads CASSSPVGQFF. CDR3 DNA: TGTGCCAGCAGTTCTCCGGTCGGGCAGTTCTTC.

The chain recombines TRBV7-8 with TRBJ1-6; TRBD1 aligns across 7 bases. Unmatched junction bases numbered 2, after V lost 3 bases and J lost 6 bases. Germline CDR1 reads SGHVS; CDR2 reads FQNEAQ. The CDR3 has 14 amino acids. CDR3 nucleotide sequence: TGTGCCAGCAGCTTCGGACAGGTTAATTCACCCCTCCACTTT. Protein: CASSFGQVNSPLHF.

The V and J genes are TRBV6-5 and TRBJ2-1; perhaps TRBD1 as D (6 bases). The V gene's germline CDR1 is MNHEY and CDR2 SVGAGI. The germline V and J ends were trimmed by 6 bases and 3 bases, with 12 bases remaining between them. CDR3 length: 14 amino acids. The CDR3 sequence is CASRLQGNYNEQFF. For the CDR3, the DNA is TGTGCCAGCAGACTACAGGGTAACTACAATGAGCAGTTCTTC.

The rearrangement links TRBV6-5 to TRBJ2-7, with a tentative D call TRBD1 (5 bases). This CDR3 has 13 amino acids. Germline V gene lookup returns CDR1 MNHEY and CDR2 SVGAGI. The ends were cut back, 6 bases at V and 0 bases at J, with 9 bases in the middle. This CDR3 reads CASSRQFSYEQYV. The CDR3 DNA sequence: TGTGCCAGCAGCCGACAGTTCTCCTACGAGCAGTACGTC.

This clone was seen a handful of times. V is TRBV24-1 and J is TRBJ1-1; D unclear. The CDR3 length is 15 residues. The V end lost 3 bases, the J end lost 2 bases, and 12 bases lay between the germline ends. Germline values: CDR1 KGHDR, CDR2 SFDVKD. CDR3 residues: CATSDPRAGNTEAFF. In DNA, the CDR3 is TGTGCCACCAGTGATCCGCGGGCGGGAAACACTGAAGCTTTCTTT.

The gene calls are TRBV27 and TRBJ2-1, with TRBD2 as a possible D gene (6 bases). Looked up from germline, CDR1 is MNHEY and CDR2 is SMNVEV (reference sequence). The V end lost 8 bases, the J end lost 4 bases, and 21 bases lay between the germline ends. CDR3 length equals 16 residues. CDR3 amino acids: CASCYGAGSGYNEQFF. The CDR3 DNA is TGTGCCAGCTGTTATGGGGCGGGTAGCGGATACAATGAGCAGTTCTTC.

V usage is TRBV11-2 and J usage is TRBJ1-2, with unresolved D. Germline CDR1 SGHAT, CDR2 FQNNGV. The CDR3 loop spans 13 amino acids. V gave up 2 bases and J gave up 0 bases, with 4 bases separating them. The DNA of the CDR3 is TGTGCCAGCAGCTTAACTACTAACTATGGCTACACCTTC. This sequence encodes CASSLTTNYGYTF.

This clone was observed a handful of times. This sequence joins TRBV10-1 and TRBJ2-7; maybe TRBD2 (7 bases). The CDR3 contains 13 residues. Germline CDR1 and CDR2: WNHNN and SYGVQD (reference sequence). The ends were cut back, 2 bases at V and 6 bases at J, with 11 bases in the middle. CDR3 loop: CASSEGRGSEQYV. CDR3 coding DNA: TGCGCCAGCAGTGAGGGGAGGGGGAGCGAGCAGTACGTC.

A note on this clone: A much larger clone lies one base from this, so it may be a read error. CDR3 sequence (DNA): TGTGCCAGCAGCTTCATGAACACTGAAGCTTTCTTT. It specifies CASSFMNTEAFF. V and J are TRBV7-9 and TRBJ1-1; D is unclear. There are 12 residues in the CDR3. The V gene's germline CDR1 is SEHNR and CDR2 FQNEAQ (reference sequence). V gave up 3 bases and J gave up 0 bases, with 2 bases separating them.

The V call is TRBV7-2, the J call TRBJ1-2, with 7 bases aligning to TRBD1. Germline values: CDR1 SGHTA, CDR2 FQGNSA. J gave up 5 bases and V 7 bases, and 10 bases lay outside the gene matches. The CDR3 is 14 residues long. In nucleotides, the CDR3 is TGTGCCAGCAACCACCCGGACAGGTGGTATGGCTACACCTTC. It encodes CASNHPDRWYGYTF. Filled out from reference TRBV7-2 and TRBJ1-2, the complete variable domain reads GAGVSQSPSNKVTEKGKDVELRCDPISGHTALYWYRQSLGQGLEFLIYFQGNSAPDKSGLPSDRFSAERTGGSVSTLTIQRTQQEDSAVYLCASNHPDRWYGYTFGSGTRLTVV.

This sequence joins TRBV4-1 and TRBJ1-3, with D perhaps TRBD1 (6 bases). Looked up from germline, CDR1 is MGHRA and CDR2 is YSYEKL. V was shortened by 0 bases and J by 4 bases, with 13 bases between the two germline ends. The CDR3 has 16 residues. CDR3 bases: TGCGCCAGCAGCCAAGATCATACAGGGCGCGGAAACACCATATATTTT. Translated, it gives CASSQDHTGRGNTIYF.

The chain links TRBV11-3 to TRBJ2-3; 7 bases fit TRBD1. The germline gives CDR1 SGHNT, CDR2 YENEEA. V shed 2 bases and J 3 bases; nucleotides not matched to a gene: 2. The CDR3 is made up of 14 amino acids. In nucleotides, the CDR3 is TGTGCCAGCAGCTTACACAGGGGTACAGATACGCAGTATTTT. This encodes CASSLHRGTDTQYF. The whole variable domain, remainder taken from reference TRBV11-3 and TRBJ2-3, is EAGVVQSPRYKIIEKKQPVAFWCNPISGHNTLYWYLQNLGQGPELLIRYENEEAVDDSQLPKDRFSAERLKGVDSTLKIQPAELGDSAVYLCASSLHRGTDTQYFGPGTRLTVL.

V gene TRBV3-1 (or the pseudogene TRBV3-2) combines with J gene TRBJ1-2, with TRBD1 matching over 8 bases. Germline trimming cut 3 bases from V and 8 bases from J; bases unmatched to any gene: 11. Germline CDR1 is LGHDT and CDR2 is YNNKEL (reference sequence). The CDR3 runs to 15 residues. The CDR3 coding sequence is TGTGCCAGCAGCCAGTTCACGACAGGGGCGCGGGGCTACACCTTC. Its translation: CASSQFTTGARGYTF.

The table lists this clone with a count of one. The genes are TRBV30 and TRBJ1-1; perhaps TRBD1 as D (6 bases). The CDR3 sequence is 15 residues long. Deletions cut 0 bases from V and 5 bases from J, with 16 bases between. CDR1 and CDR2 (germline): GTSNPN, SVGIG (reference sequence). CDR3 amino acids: CAWSVLRGGGTEAFF. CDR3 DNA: TGTGCCTGGAGTGTCTTGAGAGGGGGTGGAACTGAAGCTTTCTTT.

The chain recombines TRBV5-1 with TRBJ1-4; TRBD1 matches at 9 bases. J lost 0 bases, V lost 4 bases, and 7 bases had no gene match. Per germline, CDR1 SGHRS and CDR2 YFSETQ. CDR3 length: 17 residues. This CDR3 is CASSRQGVRSTNEKLFF. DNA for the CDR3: TGCGCCAGCAGCCGACAGGGGGTGAGATCAACTAATGAAAAACTGTTTTTT.

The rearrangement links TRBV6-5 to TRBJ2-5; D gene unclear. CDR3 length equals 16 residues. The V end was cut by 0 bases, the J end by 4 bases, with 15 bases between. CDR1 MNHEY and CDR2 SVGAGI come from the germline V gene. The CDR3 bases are TGTGCCAGCAGTTACTCTCTGCCATTTTTGAGAGAGACCCAGTACTTC. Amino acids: CASSYSLPFLRETQYF.

The CDR3 DNA reads TGCGCCAGCAGCGTGGGACAGTACAATGAGCAGTTCTTC. This codes for CASSVGQYNEQFF. This chain uses TRBV5-1 with TRBJ2-1, with 7 bases that match TRBD1. After removal of 4 bases from V and 4 bases from J, the junction contained 2 bases not matched to a gene. The germline V gene encodes CDR1 SGHRS and CDR2 YFSETQ. The CDR3 length is 13 residues.

The CDR3 protein is CASSPGGGQPQHF. DNA of the CDR3: TGTGCCAGTAGCCCAGGGGGTGGTCAGCCCCAGCATTTT. The chain combines TRBV19 with TRBJ1-5, with 7 bases matching TRBD1. CDR3 length: 13 residues. Germline V gene data show CDR1 as LNHDA and CDR2 as SQIVND (reference sequence). The J segment lost 6 bases and the V segment lost 6 bases, leaving 5 bases of the junction unmatched.

Here the CDR3 reads CATSGAAYTGELFF. CDR3 coding DNA: TGTGCCACCAGTGGGGCAGCTTACACCGGGGAGCTGTTTTTT. The V gene is TRBV24-1, the J gene TRBJ2-2; D call uncertain. Germline lookup yields CDR1 KGHDR and CDR2 SFDVKD. The CDR3 contains 14 residues. Trimming removed 5 bases from V and 3 bases from J, with 9 bases in between.

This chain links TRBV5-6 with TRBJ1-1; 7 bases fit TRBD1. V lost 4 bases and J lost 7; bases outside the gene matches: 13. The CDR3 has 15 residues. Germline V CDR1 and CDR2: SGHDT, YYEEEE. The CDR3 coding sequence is TGTGCCAGCAGCCTGGGAGTAGGGGGCGACGATGAAGCTTTCTTT. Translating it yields CASSLGVGGDDEAFF.

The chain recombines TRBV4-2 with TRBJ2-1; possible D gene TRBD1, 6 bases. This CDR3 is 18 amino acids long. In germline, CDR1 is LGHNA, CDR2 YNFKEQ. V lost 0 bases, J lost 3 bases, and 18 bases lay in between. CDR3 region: CASSQDPSGGGHYNEQFF. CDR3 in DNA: TGTGCCAGCAGCCAAGATCCGTCTGGTGGGGGACACTACAATGAGCAGTTCTTC.

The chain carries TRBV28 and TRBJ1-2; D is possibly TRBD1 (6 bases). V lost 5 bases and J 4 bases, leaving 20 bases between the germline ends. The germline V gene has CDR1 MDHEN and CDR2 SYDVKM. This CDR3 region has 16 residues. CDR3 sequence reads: CASSTSPGAGGYGYTF. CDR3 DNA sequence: TGTGCCAGCAGTACCTCTCCAGGGGCAGGCGGCTATGGCTACACCTTC.